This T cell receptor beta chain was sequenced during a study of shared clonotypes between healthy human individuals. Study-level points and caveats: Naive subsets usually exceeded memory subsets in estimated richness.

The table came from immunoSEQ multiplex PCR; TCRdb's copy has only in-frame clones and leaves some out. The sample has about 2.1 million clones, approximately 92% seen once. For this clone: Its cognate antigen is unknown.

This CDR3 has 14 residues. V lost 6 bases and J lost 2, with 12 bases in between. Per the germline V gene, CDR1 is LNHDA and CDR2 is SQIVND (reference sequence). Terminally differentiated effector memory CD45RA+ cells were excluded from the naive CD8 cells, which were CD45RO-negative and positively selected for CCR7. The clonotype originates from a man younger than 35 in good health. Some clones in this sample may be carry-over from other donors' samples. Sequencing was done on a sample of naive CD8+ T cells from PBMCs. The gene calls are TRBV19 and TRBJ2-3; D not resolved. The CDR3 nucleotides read TGTGCCAGTAGAAAAACAGATTACACAGATACGCAGTATTTT. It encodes CASRKTDYTDTQYF.